These T cell receptor beta chains were read from a single sample in a study of T cells after yellow fever vaccination. TCRdb recomputed calls from the 5' RACE reads with MiXCR, one row per CDR3 protein. The table shows 510,000 or so distinct CDR3 sequences, with around 21% occurring only once. This sample comprised PBMCs, obtained 15 days after the yellow fever booster vaccination. The receptors come from a man between 25 and 39 years old who received the YFV17D yellow fever vaccine. CDR3s include the opening cysteine and the closing phenylalanine or tryptophan. A D gene is named only where the DNA matches it firmly. Clone size is not always given. Where it is, it says once, few, many or a class for expanded clones.

TRBV28,TRBJ2-7,few,NA,12,CATLGGTYEQYF,TGTGCCACCTTGGGTGGGACCTACGAGCAGTACTTC
TRBV7-8,TRBJ2-3,NA,NA,14,CASSFRWITDTQYF,TGTGCCAGCAGCTTTAGGTGGATCACAGATACGCAGTATTTT
TRBV20-1,TRBJ1-2,many,TRBD1,18,CSAPLRPGQGAEGYGYTF,TGCAGTGCTCCTCTCCGCCCCGGACAGGGGGCGGAGGGCTATGGCTACACCTTC
TRBV4-3,TRBJ2-7,few,NA,16,CASSQGSGTGVYEQYF,TGCGCCAGCAGCCAGGGGTCCGGGACCGGGGTCTACGAGCAGTACTTC
TRBV18,TRBJ1-2,NA,NA,13,CASSPSQDYGYTF,TGCGCCAGCTCACCGAGTCAGGACTATGGCTACACCTTC
TRBV7-2,TRBJ2-2,NA,NA,16,CTSSPWGRGNTGELFF,TGTACCAGCAGCCCCTGGGGGAGAGGGAACACCGGGGAGCTGTTTTTT
TRBV6-2/TRBV6-3,TRBJ2-3,NA,TRBD2,17,CASHGYVVAGGTDTQYF,TGTGCCAGCCATGGGTACGTCGTGGCGGGAGGCACAGATACGCAGTATTTT
TRBV7-8,TRBJ2-1,few,TRBD2,20,CASSLRFPAGGRSSYNEQFF,TGTGCCAGCAGCTTAAGATTCCCAGCGGGAGGCAGGAGCTCCTACAATGAGCAGTTCTTC
TRBV15,TRBJ2-5,NA,NA,13,CATSWDTQETQYF,TGTGCCACCAGTTGGGACACCCAAGAGACCCAGTACTTC
TRBV10-3,TRBJ2-1,NA,TRBD2,14,CATTTSGSVNEQFF,TGTGCCACCACGACTAGCGGGAGTGTCAATGAGCAGTTCTTC
TRBV19,TRBJ2-2,few,NA,14,CASNTGYPTGELFF,TGTGCCAGTAATACAGGGTATCCTACCGGGGAGCTGTTTTTT
TRBV7-9,TRBJ2-5,few,TRBD1,17,CASSLGMGQVRFGTQYF,TGTGCCAGCAGCTTAGGAATGGGACAGGTTCGGTTCGGGACCCAGTACTTC
TRBV6-5,TRBJ2-1,few,TRBD2,18,CASSYSSSGVGSYNEQFF,TGTGCCAGCAGTTACTCTAGTAGCGGGGTGGGGTCCTACAATGAGCAGTTCTTC
TRBV24-1,TRBJ2-3,NA,NA,16,CATSDSDGHDRYTQYF,TGTGCCACCAGTGATTCCGACGGGCACGACCGATACACGCAGTATTTT
TRBV7-6,TRBJ2-2,many,TRBD1,17,CASSLTVTRGITGELFF,TGTGCCAGCAGCTTAACGGTGACCAGGGGGATTACCGGGGAGCTGTTTTTT
TRBV28,TRBJ2-1,NA,TRBD2,15,CASSPGRTSGDEQFF,TGTGCCAGCAGTCCCGGTAGGACTAGCGGGGATGAGCAGTTCTTC